This T cell receptor beta chain was documented in a study of identical twins. TCRdb called the 5' RACE reads again in MiXCR, with one record for every CDR3 protein. The sample has just over 500,000 distinct CDR3 sequences, roughly 21% seen once. V dropped 6 bases and J dropped 6 bases, with 18 bases sitting between them. Germline CDR1 DFQATT, CDR2 SNEGSKA (reference sequence). This CDR3 is built from 13 residues. Separately, the same data were catalogued under a study of T cells expressing NK-cell markers.

The clonotype comes from a woman aged 18-35 years in good health. The sample comprised CD4+ T cells sorted from blood. The V gene is TRBV20-1, the J gene TRBJ2-7, with D perhaps TRBD2 (5 bases). CDR3 region: CSAPGASFGEQYF. The CDR3 nucleotides read TGCAGTGCCCCCGGAGCTAGCTTCGGCGAGCAGTACTTC.